This T cell receptor (beta chain) was sequenced in a study of blood T cell repertoires in COVID-19. Study-level background: Nucleic acid was either cDNA or gDNA, and it came from T cells, B-cell-depleted T cells, or PBMCs.

This clone has only a few counts. Original handling: Nucleated cell number was recorded as an estimate derived from reference gene primer amplification. TCRdb's copy holds only in-frame clones and misses some; the assay was immunoSEQ multiplex PCR. V and J calls and clone size are those listed in that table; D and trimming were worked out from the DNA. Of under 450,000 clones listed, 81% are singletons. The CDR3 runs 14 residues. The V gene end was trimmed by 6 bases and the J gene end by 7 bases; junction bases not matched to a gene: 7. From germline, CDR1 is MDHEN and CDR2 SYDVKM. This receptor was taken from a human donor with acute or convalescent COVID-19. The donor label of this sample is uncertain. V is TRBV28 and J is TRBJ1-5; TRBD1 matches 9 bases. The material sequenced was peripheral blood. The CDR3 reads CASSPGQGKQPQHF. The CDR3 DNA reads as TGTGCCAGCAGCCCTGGACAGGGGAAGCAGCCCCAGCATTTT.